One and the same sample provided the 25 T cell receptor beta chains below, sequenced in a study of cytomegalovirus exposure and HLA in healthy donors. The PCR made use of 60 Vbeta and 13 Jbeta primers. Clones were sequenced by immunoSEQ multiplex PCR, and TCRdb holds only the in-frame ones, with some missing. The table includes about 80,000 clones, 60% to 80% detected once. The sample was PBMCs. The receptors were sampled from a woman in her forties in good health and CMV-seropositive.

V and J are TRBV5-4 and TRBJ2-6; the D gene is possibly TRBD2 (6 bases). Trimming stripped 7 bases from V and 0 bases from J, with 8 bases between. CDR1 SGHNT and CDR2 YYREEE come from the germline V gene (reference sequence). This CDR3 comprises 14 residues. The CDR3 protein is CASHGSSGANVLTF. The CDR3 DNA reads TGTGCCAGCCACGGGAGCTCTGGGGCCAACGTCCTGACTTTC.

The chain is built from TRBV19 and TRBJ1-2; D possibly corresponds to TRBD1 (5 bases). Trimming took off 9 bases at V and 0 bases at J, with 14 bases between the two ends. The CDR3 runs to 14 residues. CDR1 LNHDA and CDR2 SQIVND come from the germline V gene (reference sequence). The CDR3 here is CASARDSTNYGYTF. The CDR3 DNA sequence: TGTGCCAGCGCCCGCGACAGTACTAACTATGGCTACACCTTC.

The rearrangement joins TRBV9 to TRBJ2-3, with 11 bases matching TRBD2. Germline loops: CDR1 SGDLS, CDR2 YYNGEE. V dropped 6 bases and J dropped 6; count of bases not matched to a gene: 12. This CDR3 has 16 residues. CDR3 in DNA: TGTGCCAGCACGAAGTCCGGGACTAGCGGCTTGGATACGCAGTATTTT. Translated, it gives CASTKSGTSGLDTQYF.

This clone has only one observation. The rearrangement joins TRBV4-1 to TRBJ1-2; D remains ambiguous. This CDR3 has 18 amino acids. Germline values: CDR1 MGHRA, CDR2 YSYEKL. Trimming cost V 1 base and J 2 bases, with 20 bases left between them. The CDR3 sequence: CASSQGLSRRLTNYGYTF. In DNA, the CDR3 is TGCGCCAGCAGCCAAGGGTTGTCGAGGAGACTAACCAACTATGGCTACACCTTC.

The V call is TRBV30, the J call TRBJ2-7, with 10 bases identical to TRBD2. Germline CDR1 reads GTSNPN; CDR2 reads SVGIG (reference sequence). The CDR3 consists of 15 residues. V trimming: 0 bases; J trimming: 4 bases; junction bases outside the gene matches: 6. Here the CDR3 DNA reads TGTGCCTGGAGTGTAAGGGGACTAGCGATGTACGAGCAGTACTTC. The encoded protein is CAWSVRGLAMYEQYF.

In DNA form, the CDR3 reads TGTGCCTGCGGGGGGGGCCCTGAAGCTTTCTTT. It encodes CACGGGPEAFF. The chain carries TRBV7-9 and TRBJ1-1, with D perhaps TRBD1 (6 bases). The CDR3 runs to 11 residues. Germline CDR1 reads SEHNR; CDR2 reads FQNEAQ (reference sequence). V dropped 11 bases and J dropped 6 bases, with 13 bases sitting between them.

The sample holds a few counts of this clone. This chain connects TRBV4-1 to TRBJ1-4; D is perhaps TRBD1 (5 bases). V was cut by 4 bases and J by 2 bases, with 8 bases left in between. This CDR3 comprises 14 residues. Germline CDR1 reads MGHRA; CDR2 reads YSYEKL. The CDR3 region is CASSLGGTNEKLFF. CDR3 coding DNA: TGCGCCAGCAGCCTTGGGGGGACTAATGAAAAACTGTTTTTT.

The CDR3 sequence is CASTPGLANTGELFF. CDR3 DNA: TGTGCCAGCACCCCGGGACTCGCAAACACCGGGGAGCTGTTTTTT. The chain couples TRBV2 to TRBJ2-2, with a weak D call TRBD2 (6 bases). Germline-derived CDR1 and CDR2 are SNHLY and FYNNEI. This CDR3 is built from 15 residues. Trimming removed 7 bases from V and 2 bases from J, with 14 bases in between.

V gene TRBV7-8 combines with J gene TRBJ1-5, with D maybe TRBD1 (5 bases). The CDR3 covers 17 residues. V dropped 1 base and J dropped 1 base, with 14 bases sitting between them. Germline loops: CDR1 SGHVS, CDR2 FQNEAQ. Written as DNA, the CDR3 is TGTGCCAGCAGCTTAGAACGGACACGAGGAAGCAATCAGCCCCAGCATTTT. Amino acids: CASSLERTRGSNQPQHF. Looking up the rest from reference TRBV7-8 and TRBJ1-5 gives the full variable domain: GAGVSQSPRYKVAKRGQDVALRCDPISGHVSLFWYQQALGQGPEFLTYFQNEAQLDKSGLPSDRFFAERPEGSVSTLKIQRTQQEDSAVYLCASSLERTRGSNQPQHFGDGTRLSIL.

This rearrangement joins TRBV10-3 to TRBJ1-1; TRBD1 agrees at 8 bases. Germline assignment: CDR1 ENHRY and CDR2 SYGVKD. This CDR3 comprises 13 residues. Trimming at V came to 5 bases and at J to 6 bases, leaving 5 bases not matched to a gene. This CDR3 is CAISPAGGSEAFF. CDR3 sequence (DNA): TGTGCCATCAGTCCAGCAGGGGGCTCTGAAGCTTTCTTT.

This chain connects TRBV18 to TRBJ2-5; D remains unclear. This CDR3 has 13 amino acids. Looked up from germline, CDR1 is KGHSH and CDR2 is LQKENI. Trimming left V 2 bases short and J 4 bases short, with 8 bases between. CDR3 nucleotides: TGTGCCAGCTCACCATTGGAGAGAGAGACCCAGTACTTC. Translating it yields CASSPLERETQYF.

This chain uses TRBV27 with TRBJ1-2; D is possibly TRBD1 (6 bases). Germline assignment: CDR1 MNHEY and CDR2 SMNVEV (reference sequence). This CDR3 is built from 13 residues. V gave up 8 bases and J gave up 8 bases, with 18 bases separating them. The DNA for the CDR3 is TGTGCCAGCGGCCTCCCCGGGGGGCGAGGCTACACCTTC. As protein: CASGLPGGRGYTF.

J is TRBJ1-4 and V is TRBV9, with D hard to call. This CDR3 has 14 amino acids. The germline V gene encodes CDR1 SGDLS and CDR2 YYNGEE. V was shortened by 4 bases and J by 4 bases, with 11 bases between the two germline ends. The chain's CDR3 is CASSPRVVNEKLFF. The CDR3 bases are TGTGCCAGCAGCCCACGGGTCGTTAATGAAAAACTGTTTTTT.

The chain combines TRBV4-1 with TRBJ2-7, with D possibly being TRBD1 (5 bases). V was cut by 0 bases and J by 5 bases, with 8 bases left in between. From germline, CDR1 is MGHRA and CDR2 YSYEKL. The CDR3 is 13 residues long. The CDR3 protein is CASSQDRVHEQYF. CDR3 nucleotides: TGCGCCAGCAGCCAAGACAGGGTACACGAGCAGTACTTC.

J is TRBJ2-4 and V is TRBV30, with D possibly matching TRBD2 (6 bases). V lost 3 bases to trimming and J lost 16 bases, with 16 bases between them. In germline, CDR1 is GTSNPN, CDR2 SVGIG (reference sequence). This CDR3 is 11 amino acids long. The CDR3 reads CAWREGPSIYF. CDR3 sequence (DNA): TGTGCCTGGAGGGAGGGGCCTAGCATCTACTTC.

This clone was observed once. The chain recombines TRBV6-1 with TRBJ2-5; 10 nucleotides align to TRBD2. TRBJ2-7 matches the DNA end more closely, so the J call is doubtful. The germline CDR1 and CDR2 sequences are MNHNS and SASEGT. CDR3 length: 16 residues. CDR3 protein: CASSEPYGTSVYEQYF. The CDR3 nucleotides are TGTGCCAGCAGTGAGCCCTACGGGACTAGCGTGTACGAGCAGTACTTC.

The chain carries TRBV9 and TRBJ1-3, with 8 positions matching TRBD1. Germline V gene data show CDR1 as SGDLS and CDR2 as YYNGEE. This CDR3 is built from 16 residues. The J segment lost 3 bases and the V segment lost 2 bases, leaving 7 bases of the junction unmatched. The CDR3 loop is CASSVNDRGGGNTIYF. The CDR3 DNA follows: TGTGCCAGCAGCGTGAACGACAGGGGCGGTGGAAACACCATATATTTT.

The J gene is TRBJ2-2, the V gene TRBV6-4; D may be TRBD1 (6 bases). Trimming pared 8 bases from V and 1 base from J, leaving 8 bases between. Germline-derived CDR1 and CDR2 are MRHNA and SNTAGT. CDR3 length: 13 amino acids. The CDR3: CASGGLNTGELFF. The CDR3 region has the DNA TGTGCCAGCGGGGGCCTGAACACCGGGGAGCTGTTTTTT.

This chain connects TRBV15 to TRBJ2-1; D not certain. The CDR3 is made up of 15 amino acids. The V end was cut by 6 bases, the J end by 4 bases, with 16 bases between. Germline assignment: CDR1 LNHNV and CDR2 YYDKDF (reference sequence). The CDR3 loop is CATRAPPPSYNEQFF. In DNA form, the CDR3 reads TGTGCCACCAGAGCCCCGCCGCCCTCATACAATGAGCAGTTCTTC.

The chain is built from TRBV11-2 and TRBJ2-5, with 8 bases lining up with TRBD2. This CDR3 region has 13 residues. Looked up from germline, CDR1 is SGHAT and CDR2 is FQNNGV. Unmatched junction bases numbered 6, after V lost 5 bases and J lost 7 bases. The CDR3 loop is CASSPPGRGTQYF. The CDR3, as DNA: TGTGCCAGCAGCCCTCCCGGGAGGGGGACCCAGTACTTC.

V gene TRBV25-1 combines with J gene TRBJ1-2, with D possibly TRBD1 on 6 matching bases. CDR3 length: 16 amino acids. The germline CDR1 and CDR2 sequences are MGHDK and SYGVNS. Trimming left V 6 bases short and J 0 bases short, with 17 bases between. The CDR3 is CASRADSAAANYGYTF. CDR3 coding DNA: TGTGCCAGCAGGGCGGACAGCGCCGCTGCTAACTATGGCTACACCTTC.

The V and J genes are TRBV7-2 and TRBJ2-2; D is unclear. Trimming cost V 1 base and J 8 bases, with 8 bases left between them. Germline lookup yields CDR1 SGHTA and CDR2 FQGNSA. This CDR3 comprises 13 residues. The CDR3 loop is CASSLELTGELFF. The DNA of the CDR3 is TGTGCCAGCAGCTTAGAACTGACAGGGGAGCTGTTTTTT.

J is TRBJ2-3 and V is TRBV2; 9 positions match TRBD2. CDR1 SNHLY and CDR2 FYNNEI come from the germline V gene. This CDR3 has 15 amino acids. The V and J ends lost 7 bases and 2 bases, in that order; junction bases with no gene match: 7. The CDR3 nucleotides are TGTGCCAGCATCTCGTCTAGCGGGGACACAGATACGCAGTATTTT. Its translation is CASISSSGDTDTQYF.

This clone was seen a few times. The chain has TRBV18 and TRBJ2-5; TRBD2 agrees at 8 bases. Losses at the gene ends were 6 bases for V and 6 bases for J; bases not matched to a gene: 6. The CDR3 is 13 amino acids. The germline V gene has CDR1 KGHSH and CDR2 LQKENI. In DNA, the CDR3 is TGTGCCAGCTCTCCCGGGGGGGAGAAGACCCAGTACTTC. Protein product: CASSPGGEKTQYF.

The J gene is TRBJ2-6, the V gene TRBV7-9; 9 nucleotides match TRBD2. With 5 bases clipped from V and 2 bases from J, the junction kept 10 bases outside the gene matches. The CDR3 spans 18 residues. Germline V gene data show CDR1 as SEHNR and CDR2 as FQNEAQ (reference sequence). The CDR3 here is CASSPQGAGGTGANVLTF. The CDR3, as DNA: TGTGCCAGCAGCCCCCAGGGAGCGGGAGGAACTGGGGCCAACGTCCTGACTTTC.